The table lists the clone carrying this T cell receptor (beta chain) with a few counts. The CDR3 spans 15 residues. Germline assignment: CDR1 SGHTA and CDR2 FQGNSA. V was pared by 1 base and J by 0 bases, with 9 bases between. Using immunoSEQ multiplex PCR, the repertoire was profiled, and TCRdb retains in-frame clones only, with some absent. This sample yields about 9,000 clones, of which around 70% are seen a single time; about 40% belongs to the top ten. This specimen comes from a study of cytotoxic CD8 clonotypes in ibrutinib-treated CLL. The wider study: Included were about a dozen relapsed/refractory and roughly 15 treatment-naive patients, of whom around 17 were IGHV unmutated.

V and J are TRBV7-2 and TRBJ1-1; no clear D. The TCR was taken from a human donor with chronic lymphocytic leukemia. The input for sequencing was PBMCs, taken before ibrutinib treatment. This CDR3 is CASSLDPGMNTEAFF. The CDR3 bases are TGTGCCAGCAGCTTAGATCCCGGTATGAACACTGAAGCTTTCTTT.